This is a list of T cell receptor beta chains from one sample in a study of T-cell reconstitution after alpha-beta-depleted transplantation in children. One entry per CDR3 protein, called by TCRdb with MiXCR from the PCR reads. The sample carries hundreds of thousands of distinct CDR3 sequences, 10% to 15% recorded once. Specimen: PBMCs, collected before TCRalphabeta/CD19-depleted stem cell transplant. The receptors here all came from a girl aged 2 to 9 with congenital amegakaryocytic thrombocytopenia, due to receive a stem cell transplant. CDR3s include the opening cysteine and the closing phenylalanine or tryptophan. Each record gives: D gene, J gene, clone size, CDR3 length, V gene, CDR3 protein, CDR3 DNA. A D gene is named only where the DNA matches it firmly. Clone size is stated in some rows and not others, as once, few, many or a class when expanded.

>TRBD2|TRBJ2-1|many|17|TRBV5-1
CASSSSTSGSSYNEQFF
TGCGCCAGCAGCTCCTCGACTAGCGGGAGCTCCTACAATGAGCAGTTCTTC
>TRBD1|TRBJ2-6|.|18|TRBV7-8
CASSLGVGGLAGANVLTF
TGTGCCAGCAGCTTAGGAGTAGGGGGCTTAGCTGGGGCCAACGTCCTGACTTTC
>TRBD2|TRBJ2-2|.|17|TRBV7-3
CASSLIPGLASGGELFF
TGTGCCAGCAGCTTAATACCGGGACTAGCGTCCGGCGGGGAGCTGTTTTTT
>.|TRBJ2-7|many|14|TRBV5-1
CASSLTKQPYEQYF
TGCGCCAGCAGCTTGACCAAACAGCCCTACGAGCAGTACTTC
>.|TRBJ2-6|.|15|TRBV7-9
CASSSGIFGANVLTF
TGTGCCAGCAGCTCAGGGATCTTTGGGGCCAACGTCCTGACTTTC
>.|TRBJ2-6|few|15|TRBV7-9
CASSRETGGANVLTF
TGTGCCAGCAGCCGGGAGACTGGTGGGGCCAACGTCCTGACTTTC
>TRBD2|TRBJ2-3|many|16|TRBV10-3
CAISERLRGRGDTQYF
TGTGCCATCAGTGAGAGGCTACGCGGGAGGGGTGATACGCAGTATTTT
>.|TRBJ2-3|few|16|TRBV5-1
CASSLYPRAGGDTQYF
TGCGCCAGCAGCTTGTATCCGCGGGCCGGGGGCGATACGCAGTATTTT
>TRBD2|TRBJ2-1|few|15|TRBV7-9
CASSLVLAGTNEQFF
TGTGCCAGCAGCTTAGTACTAGCGGGAACGAATGAGCAGTTCTTC
>.|TRBJ2-1|many|14|TRBV18
CASSPQGHSDEQFF
TGTGCCAGCTCACCACAAGGACATAGCGATGAGCAGTTCTTC
>.|TRBJ2-7|few|13|TRBV5-1
CASSLSGVFEQYF
TGCGCCAGCAGCTTGTCGGGAGTTTTCGAGCAGTACTTC
>TRBD2|TRBJ2-7|many|15|TRBV12-3/TRBV12-4
CASSALAGVSYEQYF
TGTGCCAGCAGTGCACTAGCGGGGGTCTCCTACGAGCAGTACTTC
>.|TRBJ1-5|many|14|TRBV12-3/TRBV12-4
CASSLRYSNQPQHF
TGTGCCAGCAGTTTACGGTATAGCAATCAGCCCCAGCATTTT
>.|TRBJ2-7|.|13|TRBV18
CASSPRVNDEQYF
TGTGCCAGCTCACCACGGGTGAACGACGAGCAGTACTTC
>TRBD1|TRBJ1-1|.|14|TRBV5-1
CASSRRQGWTEAFF
TGCGCCAGCAGCAGAAGACAGGGCTGGACTGAAGCTTTCTTT
>TRBD2|TRBJ2-7|.|15|TRBV20-1
CSAKLLAGEGYEQYF
TGCAGTGCTAAACTGTTAGCGGGAGAGGGATACGAGCAGTACTTC
>TRBD1|TRBJ1-3|.|16|TRBV3-1
CASSIQGLSSGNTIYF
TGTGCCAGCAGCATACAGGGGCTAAGCTCTGGAAACACCATATATTTT
>.|TRBJ2-2|many|15|TRBV5-1
CASSLLWENTGELFF
TGCGCCAGCAGCTTGTTGTGGGAAAACACCGGGGAGCTGTTTTTT
>TRBD2|TRBJ2-5|few|16|TRBV5-1
CASHPRRTSNQETQYF
TGCGCCAGCCACCCCCGAAGGACTAGCAACCAAGAGACCCAGTACTTC
>.|TRBJ2-3|few|15|TRBV5-1
CASSFQGSSADTQYF
TGCGCCAGCAGCTTCCAGGGGTCCAGCGCAGATACGCAGTATTTT
>.|TRBJ2-3|many|12|TRBV29-1
CSDRPGSDTQYF
TGCAGCGACAGGCCCGGGTCAGATACGCAGTATTTT
>TRBD1|TRBJ1-2|.|15|TRBV3-1
CASSQGQGAGEGYTF
TGTGCCAGCAGCCAAGGACAGGGCGCCGGGGAAGGCTACACCTTC
>.|TRBJ2-2|many|17|TRBV29-1
CSVEGEVQGSITGELFF
TGCAGCGTCGAGGGGGAGGTGCAGGGCTCTATCACCGGGGAGCTGTTTTTT
>.|TRBJ2-7|once|14|TRBV5-1
CASSPGSADYEQYF
TGCGCCAGCAGCCCGGGGTCGGCGGACTACGAGCAGTACTTC
>TRBD1|TRBJ2-7|many|12|TRBV10-3
CAIRGQTYEQYF
TGTGCCATCAGGGGACAGACCTACGAGCAGTACTTC
>.|TRBJ2-5|.|14|TRBV5-1
CASSLENSLETQYF
TGCGCCAGCAGCTTGGAAAATAGCCTTGAGACCCAGTACTTC
>.|TRBJ2-5|.|13|TRBV12-3/TRBV12-4
CASTPGTRQTQYF
TGTGCCAGCACCCCGGGGACGCGGCAGACCCAGTACTTC
>.|TRBJ2-3|.|17|TRBV20-1
CCARERGTVERTDTQYF
TGCTGTGCTAGAGAGAGGGGCACGGTAGAGCGCACAGATACGCAGTATTTT
>.|TRBJ2-3|many|13|TRBV20-1
CSASRESTDTQYF
TGCAGTGCTAGCCGGGAGAGCACAGATACGCAGTATTTT
>.|TRBJ1-3|many|16|TRBV12-3/TRBV12-4
CASSQEVGGPGNTIYF
TGTGCCAGCAGCCAGGAGGTAGGGGGACCTGGAAACACCATATATTTT
>.|TRBJ1-1|.|14|TRBV7-9
CASSLRVLNTEAFF
TGTGCCAGCAGCCTACGGGTCCTGAACACTGAAGCTTTCTTT
>TRBD2|TRBJ2-7|.|21|TRBV7-6
CASSLNNPSGTSGPLYYEQYF
TGTGCCAGCAGCTTAAATAACCCTTCCGGGACTAGCGGTCCTCTGTACTACGAGCAGTACTTC
>.|TRBJ2-6|many|17|TRBV2
CASSDVRGTSGANVLTF
TGTGCCAGCAGTGACGTCAGGGGAACCTCTGGGGCCAACGTCCTGACTTTC
>.|TRBJ1-1|.|12|TRBV2
CASNFGDTEAFF
TGTGCCAGCAACTTTGGAGACACTGAAGCTTTCTTT
>.|TRBJ2-5|many|12|TRBV29-1
CSVDGGSQTQYF
TGCAGCGTTGATGGGGGGTCTCAGACCCAGTACTTC
>TRBD2|TRBJ2-2|many|15|TRBV20-1
CSTYTSGTNTGELFF
TGCAGTACCTACACTAGCGGTACGAACACCGGGGAGCTGTTTTTT
>.|TRBJ2-3|many|15|TRBV15
CATSRDLGSTDTQYF
TGTGCCACCAGCAGAGATTTGGGGTCCACAGATACGCAGTATTTT
>TRBD2|TRBJ2-3|few|14|TRBV5-1
CASSLQGGRDTQYF
TGCGCCAGCAGCTTGCAAGGCGGGAGAGATACGCAGTATTTT
>TRBD1|TRBJ2-5|few|15|TRBV5-1
CASRRTGASQETQYF
TGCGCCAGCAGACGGACAGGGGCCAGCCAAGAGACCCAGTACTTC
>.|TRBJ2-5|.|14|TRBV15
CATSRDFLQETQYF
TGTGCCACCAGCAGAGATTTTCTCCAAGAGACCCAGTACTTC
>TRBD2|TRBJ2-3|.|16|TRBV20-1
CSARGTSGRSPDTQYF
TGCAGTGCTAGAGGGACTAGCGGGAGGAGCCCAGATACGCAGTATTTT
>TRBD1|TRBJ1-5|.|16|TRBV20-1
CSAQGVVRTGDQPQHF
TGCAGTGCGCAGGGGGTGGTCCGCACCGGAGATCAGCCCCAGCATTTT
>.|TRBJ1-1|.|13|TRBV9
CASSVKANTEAFF
TGTGCCAGCAGCGTAAAAGCTAACACTGAAGCTTTCTTT
>TRBD2|TRBJ2-4|.|15|TRBV10-2
CASSPSGGLRDIQYF
TGCGCCAGCAGCCCCTCGGGGGGGTTGAGGGACATTCAGTATTTC
>.|TRBJ1-1|.|16|TRBV2
CASSSGRDGQNTEAFF
TGTGCCAGCAGTTCAGGGAGGGACGGACAGAACACTGAAGCTTTCTTT
>.|TRBJ1-2|many|17|TRBV5-1
CASSFGQNRYPNYGYTF
TGCGCCAGCAGCTTCGGGCAAAACCGCTATCCTAACTATGGCTACACCTTC